This TCR beta chain appears in the sequencing data of a study of shared clonotypes between healthy human individuals. This clone was counted a few times. Authors' analysis steps: ImmunoSEQ supplied junction-only sequences lacking quality scores, so filtering was different. TCRdb keeps only in-frame clones here, not all; method: immunoSEQ multiplex PCR. V, J and clone size are taken as reported in that table, and D and trimming were inferred from the DNA itself. The top ten clones hold about an eighth of a sample with about 490,000 clones, roughly 78% of them seen once. The V end was cut by 0 bases, the J end by 5 bases, with 14 bases between. This CDR3 region has 15 residues. The germline gives CDR1 SGDLS, CDR2 YYNGEE.

This clonotype was obtained from a woman between 40 and 50 years old in good health. Some clones in this sample may be carry-over from other donors' samples. The sample consisted of PBMCs. The genes are TRBV9 and TRBJ1-2; D is ambiguous. In DNA form, the CDR3 reads TGTGCCAGCAGCGTAGGGGGTGAATATAATTATGGCTACACCTTC. It specifies CASSVGGEYNYGYTF.